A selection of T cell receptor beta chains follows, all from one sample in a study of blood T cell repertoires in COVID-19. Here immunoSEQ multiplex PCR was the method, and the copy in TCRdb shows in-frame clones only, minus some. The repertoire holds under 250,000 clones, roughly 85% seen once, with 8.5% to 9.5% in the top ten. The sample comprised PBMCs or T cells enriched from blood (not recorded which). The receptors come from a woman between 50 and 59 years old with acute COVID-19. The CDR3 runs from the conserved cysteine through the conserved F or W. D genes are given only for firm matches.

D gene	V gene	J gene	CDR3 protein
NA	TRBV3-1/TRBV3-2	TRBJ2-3	CASSRDTDTQYF
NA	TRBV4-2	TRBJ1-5	CASSQDEGDQPQHF
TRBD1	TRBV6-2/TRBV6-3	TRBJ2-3	CASSYGTVSTDTQYF
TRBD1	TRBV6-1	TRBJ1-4	CASSEYWTGGEKLFF
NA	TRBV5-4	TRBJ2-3	CASTPGSTGFTSTDTQYF
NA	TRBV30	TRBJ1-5	CAWSVGQSGQPQHF
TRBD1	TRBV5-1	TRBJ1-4	CASSPTFRGRNEKLFF
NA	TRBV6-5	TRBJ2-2	CASRLTSKNTGELFF
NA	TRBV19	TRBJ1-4	CASSKSGTNEKLFF
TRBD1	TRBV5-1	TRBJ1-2	CASSLGQDGYTF
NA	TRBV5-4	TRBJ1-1	CASSPAGRNTEAFF
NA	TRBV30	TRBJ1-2	CAWSQDRTYGYTF
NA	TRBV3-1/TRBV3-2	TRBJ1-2	CASSQDITAYGYTF
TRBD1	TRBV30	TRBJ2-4	CAWSGQGLAKNIQYF
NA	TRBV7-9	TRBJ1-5	CASSQDRLSQPQHF
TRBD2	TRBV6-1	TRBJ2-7	CASSEVAGGYEQYF
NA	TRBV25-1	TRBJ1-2	CASSDPLTVANYGYTF
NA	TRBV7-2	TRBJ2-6	CASSLNTGANVLTF
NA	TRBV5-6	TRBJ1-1	CASSFERSEAFF
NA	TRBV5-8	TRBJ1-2	CASSLLGFGYGYTF
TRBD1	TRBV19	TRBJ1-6	CASTGQVGYNSPLHF
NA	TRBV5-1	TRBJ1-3	CASSREGYSGNTIYF
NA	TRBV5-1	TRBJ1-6	CASSAGGVNSPLHF